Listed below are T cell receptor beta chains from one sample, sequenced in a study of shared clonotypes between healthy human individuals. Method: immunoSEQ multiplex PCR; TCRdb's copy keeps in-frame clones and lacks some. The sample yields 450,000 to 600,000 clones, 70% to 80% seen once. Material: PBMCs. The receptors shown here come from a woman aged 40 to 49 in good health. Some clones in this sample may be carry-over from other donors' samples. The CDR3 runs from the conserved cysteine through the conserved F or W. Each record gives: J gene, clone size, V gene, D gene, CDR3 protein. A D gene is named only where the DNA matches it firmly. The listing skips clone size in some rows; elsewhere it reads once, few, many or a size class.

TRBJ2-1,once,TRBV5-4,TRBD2,CASSLDPGLADNEQFF
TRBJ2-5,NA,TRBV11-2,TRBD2,CASSRRATSGPQETQYF
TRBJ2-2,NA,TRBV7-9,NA,CASSLTGSTGELFF
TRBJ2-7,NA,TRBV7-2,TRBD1,CASSLVGQLVGEQYF
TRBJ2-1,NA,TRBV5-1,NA,CASSLTESSYNEQFF
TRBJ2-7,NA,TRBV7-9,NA,CASSRQESGQYF
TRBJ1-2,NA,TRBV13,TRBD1,CASSFGPGQGLYGYTF
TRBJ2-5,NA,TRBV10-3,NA,CAIRGASGDQETQYF
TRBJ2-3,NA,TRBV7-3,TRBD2,CASSSTGGPTDTQYF
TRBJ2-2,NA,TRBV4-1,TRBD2,CASSQGLAEILLGGPGELFF
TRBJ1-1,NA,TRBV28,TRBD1,CASRDRVTEAFF
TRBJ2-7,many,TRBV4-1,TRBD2,CASSQGTPLSGTYEQYF
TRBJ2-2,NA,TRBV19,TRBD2,CASKTSGRGAGELFF
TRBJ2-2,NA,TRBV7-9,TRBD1,CASSLPLGTGSGELFF
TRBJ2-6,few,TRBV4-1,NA,CASSQGGGGGANVLTF
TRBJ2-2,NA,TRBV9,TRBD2,CASSVVIAGATGELFF
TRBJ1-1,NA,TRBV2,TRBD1,CATAGTGMLTEAFF
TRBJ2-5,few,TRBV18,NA,CASSPTPQSETQYF
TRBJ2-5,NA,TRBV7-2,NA,CASRRGAGETQYF
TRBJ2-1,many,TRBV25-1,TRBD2,CASSEPYPSGNYNEQFF
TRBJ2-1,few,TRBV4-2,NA,CASSPGGGRAGVGQFF
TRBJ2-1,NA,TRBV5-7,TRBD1,CASSLEGQTNNEQFF
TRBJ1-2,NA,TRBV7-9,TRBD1,CASSLDRGLRGYTF
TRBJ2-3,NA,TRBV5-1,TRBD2,CASSLGRIQTALAGASDTQYF
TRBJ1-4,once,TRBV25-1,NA,CASSGSPNEKLFF
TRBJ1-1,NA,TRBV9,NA,CASSASRQPNTEAFF
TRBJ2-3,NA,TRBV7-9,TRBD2,CASSLAGRLADTQYF
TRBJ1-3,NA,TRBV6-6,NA,CASSYLVDSTIYF
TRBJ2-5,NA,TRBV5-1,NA,CASSLEPSETQYF
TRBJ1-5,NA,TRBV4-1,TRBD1,CASSQQGVGPPQHF
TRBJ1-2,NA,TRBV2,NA,CASSVEGYYGYTF
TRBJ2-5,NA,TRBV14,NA,CASSQDLGAGETQYF
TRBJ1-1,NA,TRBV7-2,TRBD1,CASSARTGENTEAFF
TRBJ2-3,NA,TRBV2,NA,CASSGRITDTQYF
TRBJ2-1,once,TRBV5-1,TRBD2,CASSWAGAGESNEQFF
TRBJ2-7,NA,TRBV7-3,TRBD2,CASSLSGAGGPRHEQYF
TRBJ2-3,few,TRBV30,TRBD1,CAYRDRGTDTQYF
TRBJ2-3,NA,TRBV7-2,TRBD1,CASSSWDRGQDTQYF
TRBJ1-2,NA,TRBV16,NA,CASSQESGFGGYTF
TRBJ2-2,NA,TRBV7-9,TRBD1,CASSFDRGLAGELFF
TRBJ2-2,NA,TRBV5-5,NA,CASSLELARTGELFF
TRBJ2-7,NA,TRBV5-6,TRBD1,CASSVGQPSLLF
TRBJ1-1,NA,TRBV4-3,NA,CASSSHNQGTEAFF
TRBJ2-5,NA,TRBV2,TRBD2,CASSERSSGQETQYF
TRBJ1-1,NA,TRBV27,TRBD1,CASSPWDRGNTEAFF
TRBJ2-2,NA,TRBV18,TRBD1,CASSLIFGTGDTGELFF